These 20 T cell receptor beta chains came from one sample sequenced in a study of cytomegalovirus exposure and HLA in healthy donors (dated by TCRdb to between 2016 and 2019). Receptor libraries were prepared by the immunoSEQ multiplex PCR assay. What TCRdb holds here is the immuneACCESS table cut down to in-frame rearrangements. Part of the clones is not present; checked against another copy, under half of the missing clones reflect an unresolved V gene, and the others are unexplained. A total of about 70,000 clones appear in this sample, approximately 94% of them only once. The ten largest clones add up to about 2.1% of the sample. Source material: PBMCs. The receptors were gathered from a woman under 30 in good health and CMV-seropositive.

The V call is TRBV9, the J call TRBJ2-1; TRBD2 aligns across 12 bases. The germline V gene encodes CDR1 SGDLS and CDR2 YYNGEE. This CDR3 has 15 amino acids. V was clipped by 2 bases and J by 6 bases; unmatched bases: 3. CDR3 residues: CASSVTSGSGNEQFF. The DNA of the CDR3 is TGTGCCAGCAGCGTGACTAGCGGGAGTGGCAATGAGCAGTTCTTC.

The table lists this clone with a count of one. The CDR3 loop is CASSQRGISGNTIYF. CDR3 in DNA: TGTGCCAGCAGCCAGAGGGGGATCTCTGGAAACACCATATATTTT. V usage is TRBV6-1 and J usage is TRBJ1-3; weak D call: TRBD1 (6 bases). CDR1 is MNHNS, CDR2 SASEGT, per germline. This CDR3 spans 15 amino acids. V gave up 6 bases and J gave up 0 bases, with 12 bases separating them.

The chain carries TRBV15 and TRBJ2-1; 7 nucleotides line up with TRBD2. The CDR3 has 13 residues. Germline trimming cut 0 bases from V and 15 bases from J; bases unmatched to any gene: 8. Germline values: CDR1 LNHNV, CDR2 YYDKDF (reference sequence). This CDR3 reads CATSRDRAGERFF. Here the CDR3 DNA reads TGTGCCACCAGCAGAGATAGGGCGGGAGAACGGTTCTTC.

This chain joins TRBV9 and TRBJ2-3; D unclear. Germline CDR1 SGDLS, CDR2 YYNGEE. CDR3 length: 14 residues. With 2 bases removed from V and 3 bases from J, the gap between germline ends came to 10 bases. DNA of the CDR3: TGTGCCAGCAGCGTCCCCCCCAGGACAGATACGCAGTATTTT. It is translated as CASSVPPRTDTQYF.

The J gene is TRBJ2-3, the V gene TRBV5-4; no firm D call. Germline values: CDR1 SGHNT, CDR2 YYREEE (reference sequence). CDR3 length equals 12 residues. The germline V and J ends were trimmed by 3 bases and 4 bases, with 6 bases remaining between them. The chain's CDR3 is CASSSYSDTQYF. CDR3 DNA sequence: TGTGCCAGCAGCTCTTATTCAGATACGCAGTATTTT.

This chain uses TRBV9 with TRBJ2-1; D possibly corresponds to TRBD2 (5 bases). This CDR3 region has 15 residues. The V end lost 0 bases, the J end lost 5 bases, and 12 bases lay between the germline ends. CDR1 and CDR2 (germline): SGDLS, YYNGEE. CDR3 in amino acids: CASSVALEGNNEQFF. Here the CDR3 DNA reads TGTGCCAGCAGCGTAGCTCTAGAGGGAAACAATGAGCAGTTCTTC.

The chain recombines TRBV19 with TRBJ1-1; D is possibly TRBD1 (5 bases). The CDR3 has 14 residues. V shed 2 bases and J shed 1 base, with 8 bases lying between them. Germline CDR1 is LNHDA and CDR2 is SQIVND (reference sequence). Written as DNA, the CDR3 is TGTGCCAGTAGTATATTCGGACAGAACACTGAAGCTTTCTTT. Translation gives CASSIFGQNTEAFF.

The rearrangement links TRBV6-9 to TRBJ2-7, with D unclear. CDR1 is MNHGY, CDR2 SVAAGI, per germline. V gave up 2 bases and J gave up 5 bases, with 7 bases separating them. The CDR3 loop spans 12 amino acids. CDR3 sequence: CASSYVRNEQYF. CDR3 bases: TGTGCCAGCAGTTATGTGCGAAACGAGCAGTACTTC.

The V and J genes are TRBV30 and TRBJ1-6; no clear D gene. V lost 8 bases and J 0 bases, leaving 11 bases between the germline ends. CDR3 length: 14 residues. Germline V gene data show CDR1 as GTSNPN and CDR2 as SVGIG (reference sequence). The CDR3 sequence is CARTTSSYNSPLHF. In DNA, the CDR3 is TGTGCCCGGACCACGAGCTCCTATAATTCACCCCTCCACTTT.

The chain combines TRBV9 with TRBJ2-1; maybe TRBD1 (5 bases). Germline V lookup: CDR1 SGDLS, CDR2 YYNGEE. V dropped 4 bases and J dropped 4 bases, with 9 bases sitting between them. This CDR3 has 13 amino acids. The CDR3 protein is CASSPRQYNEQFF. Written as DNA, the CDR3 is TGTGCCAGCAGCCCCCGACAGTACAATGAGCAGTTCTTC.

V is TRBV6-4 and J is TRBJ2-5, with D possibly being TRBD2 (6 bases). CDR3 length: 15 amino acids. CDR1 and CDR2 (germline): MRHNA, SNTAGT. Trimming shortened V by 5 bases and J by 2 bases, and 15 bases separated the two germline ends. CDR3 protein: CASSPLRGLQETQYF. The DNA of the CDR3 is TGTGCCAGCAGTCCCCTACGGGGGTTGCAAGAGACCCAGTACTTC.

V is TRBV7-9 and J is TRBJ2-3, with a tentative D call TRBD1 (5 bases). The CDR3 runs to 15 residues. Germline V gives CDR1 SEHNR, CDR2 FQNEAQ (reference sequence). Deletions cut 5 bases from V and 0 bases from J, with 12 bases between. CDR3 DNA: TGTGCCAGCAGCGCCAGACAGACTAGCACAGATACGCAGTATTTT. It specifies CASSARQTSTDTQYF.

V is TRBV11-2 and J is TRBJ2-1; D is perhaps TRBD2 (6 bases). Germline loops: CDR1 SGHAT, CDR2 FQNNGV. The CDR3 sequence is 16 residues long. The V end was cut by 1 base, the J end by 2 bases, with 12 bases between. CDR3 bases: TGTGCCAGCAGCTTAGGGGAAGGGGAGGCCTACAATGAGCAGTTCTTC. The encoded protein is CASSLGEGEAYNEQFF.

This chain uses TRBV9 with TRBJ2-1; D is perhaps TRBD1 (6 bases). This CDR3 comprises 12 residues. Germline CDR1 SGDLS, CDR2 YYNGEE. The ends were cut back, 4 bases at V and 10 bases at J, with 12 bases in the middle. The CDR3 is CASSPHQGEQFF. DNA of the CDR3: TGTGCCAGCAGCCCCCATCAGGGGGAGCAGTTCTTC.

The V call is TRBV27, the J call TRBJ2-7, with 8 bases fitting TRBD1. Germline values: CDR1 MNHEY, CDR2 SMNVEV (reference sequence). This CDR3 region has 15 residues. Trimming removed 4 bases from V and 1 base from J; junction bases left unmatched: 6. In DNA, the CDR3 is TGTGCCAGCAGTTCGTACCGGGACAGGTCCTACGAGCAGTACTTC. Translated, it gives CASSSYRDRSYEQYF.

V gene TRBV7-2 combines with J gene TRBJ1-2; 8 nucleotides agree with TRBD1. Germline CDR1 and CDR2: SGHTA and FQGNSA. The CDR3 consists of 11 residues. The V and J ends lost 4 bases and 11 bases, in that order; junction bases with no gene match: 3. The CDR3 nucleotides are TGTGCCAGCAGCTCACAGGGGGGTTACACCTTC. Encoded protein: CASSSQGGYTF.

The J gene is TRBJ2-1, the V gene TRBV2; 12 nucleotides line up with TRBD2. CDR3 length equals 17 residues. The V segment lost 4 bases and the J segment 7 bases; nucleotides outside the gene matches: 11. Germline V gene sequence: CDR1 SNHLY, CDR2 FYNNEI. The chain's CDR3 is CASSGIGLAGTHNEQFF. For the CDR3, the DNA is TGTGCCAGCAGTGGGATCGGACTAGCGGGGACACATAATGAGCAGTTCTTC. The full variable domain, its missing parts supplied by reference TRBV2 and TRBJ2-1, is EPEVTQTPSHQVTQMGQEVILRCVPISNHLYFYWYRQILGQKVEFLVSFYNNEISEKSEIFDDQFSVERPDGSNFTLKIRSTKLEDSAMYFCASSGIGLAGTHNEQFFGPGTRLTVL.

The chain employs TRBV14 and TRBJ1-1; D remains ambiguous. Deletions cut 1 base from V and 10 bases from J, with 13 bases between. This CDR3 has 13 residues. CDR1 is SGHDN, CDR2 FVKESK, per germline. Written as DNA, the CDR3 is TGTGCCAGCAGCCAAGGACGTTTGGGCGTAGCTTTCTTT. This codes for CASSQGRLGVAFF.

V is TRBV15 and J is TRBJ2-1, with no clear D. CDR1 and CDR2 from the germline V gene are LNHNV and YYDKDF (reference sequence). This CDR3 spans 20 amino acids. Trimming removed 1 base from V and 4 bases from J, with 26 bases in between. In DNA form, the CDR3 reads TGTGCCACCAGCAGAGTAACCTTTCTTGGCGGAACTCGATTATACAATGAGCAGTTCTTC. Encoded protein: CATSRVTFLGGTRLYNEQFF.

The count of this clone is one. V usage is TRBV18 and J usage is TRBJ1-2, with D perhaps matching TRBD1 (6 bases). The CDR3 runs 16 residues. The V gene's germline CDR1 is KGHSH and CDR2 LQKENI. The ends were cut back, 0 bases at V and 4 bases at J, with 15 bases in the middle. Here the CDR3 reads CASSPPPRQGGYGYTF. The CDR3 DNA sequence: TGTGCCAGCTCACCACCCCCCCGGCAAGGGGGCTATGGCTACACCTTC.